The 30 T cell receptor beta chains listed next were all sequenced from one sample in a study of cytomegalovirus exposure and HLA in healthy donors. The PCR made use of 60 Vbeta and 13 Jbeta primers. Profiled with immunoSEQ multiplex PCR; TCRdb holds only in-frame clones, not every one. The table shows 150,000 or so clones, with approximately 86% occurring only once. Sequenced: PBMCs. These receptors came from a male donor in good health and CMV-seronegative.

This clone was seen a handful of times. The chain employs TRBV19 and TRBJ2-5; a possible D gene is TRBD1 (5 bases). V gave up 7 bases and J gave up 2 bases, with 17 bases separating them. The CDR3 covers 15 residues. The germline V gene encodes CDR1 LNHDA and CDR2 SQIVND (reference sequence). In nucleotides, the CDR3 is TGTGCCAGTACCCCCTCAGGGCACCTTCAAGAGACCCAGTACTTC. Translation: CASTPSGHLQETQYF.

CDR3: CASSQRAGDTDTQYF. CDR3 in DNA: TGCGCCAGCAGCCAACGAGCGGGGGACACAGATACGCAGTATTTT. The V call is TRBV4-3, the J call TRBJ2-3; 8 bases match TRBD2. V was clipped by 2 bases and J by 2 bases; unmatched bases: 3. Germline loops: CDR1 LGHNA, CDR2 YSLEER. The CDR3 contains 15 residues.

This clone came up once. This rearrangement joins TRBV5-6 to TRBJ1-2; D call uncertain. Germline V CDR1 and CDR2: SGHDT, YYEEEE. The CDR3 is 11 amino acids. The V end lost 4 bases, the J end lost 8 bases, and 9 bases lay between the germline ends. This chain's CDR3 is CASSPGRGYTF. In DNA form, the CDR3 reads TGTGCCAGCAGCCCCGGCAGGGGCTACACCTTC.

V is TRBV19 and J is TRBJ1-2, with 8 bases aligning to TRBD1. V dropped 10 bases and J dropped 6; count of bases not matched to a gene: 10. Germline V lookup: CDR1 LNHDA, CDR2 SQIVND (reference sequence). This CDR3 spans 13 amino acids. As DNA, the CDR3 is TGTGCCACGCTCGACAGGGGCAGGGATGGCTACACCTTC. Its translation: CATLDRGRDGYTF. The full variable domain, in which reference TRBV19 and TRBJ1-2 provide the parts outside the CDR3, is DGGITQSPKYLFRKEGQNVTLSCEQNLNHDAMYWYRQDPGQGLRLIYYSQIVNDFQKGDIAEGYSVSREKKESFPLTVTSAQKNPTAFYLCATLDRGRDGYTFGSGTRLTVV.

The gene calls are TRBV15 and TRBJ2-1; no firm D call. The CDR3 is 13 amino acids. V dropped 0 bases and J dropped 5 bases, with 5 bases sitting between them. Germline CDR1 LNHNV, CDR2 YYDKDF (reference sequence). The CDR3 is CATSRDLDNEQFF. DNA of the CDR3: TGTGCCACCAGCAGAGATCTCGACAATGAGCAGTTCTTC.

The chain carries TRBV14 and TRBJ2-7, with TRBD2 matching over 8 bases. This CDR3 is built from 16 residues. CDR1 is SGHDN, CDR2 FVKESK, per germline. V dropped 4 bases and J dropped 2; count of bases not matched to a gene: 10. CDR3 coding DNA: TGTGCCAGCAGCCCGCTATGGACTAGCCGAACCTACGAGCAGTACTTC. Translated: CASSPLWTSRTYEQYF.

This chain's CDR3 is CASSPGHILVFYEQYF. The DNA of the CDR3 is TGCGCCAGCAGCCCGGGACATATCCTAGTTTTCTACGAGCAGTACTTC. The J gene is TRBJ2-7, the V gene TRBV5-1; weak D call: TRBD1 (6 bases). Germline V gene sequence: CDR1 SGHRS, CDR2 YFSETQ. This CDR3 spans 16 amino acids. V lost 4 bases to trimming and J lost 3 bases, with 20 bases between them.

The chain couples TRBV7-9 to TRBJ1-1, with TRBD1 as a possible D gene (6 bases). CDR3 length: 14 amino acids. The V gene lost 3 bases and the J gene lost 10 bases, with 18 bases spanning the gap. Germline CDR1 and CDR2: SEHNR and FQNEAQ (reference sequence). The CDR3 here is CASSLGGGENRAFF. The CDR3 nucleotides read TGTGCCAGCAGCTTGGGAGGGGGGGAAAACAGAGCTTTCTTT.

This clone was seen only once. This rearrangement joins TRBV5-1 to TRBJ2-5, with D tentatively TRBD2 (6 bases). The germline V gene encodes CDR1 SGHRS and CDR2 YFSETQ. The ends were cut back, 1 base at V and 1 base at J, with 8 bases in the middle. The CDR3 consists of 14 residues. The CDR3 loop reads CASSLSGGQETQYF. CDR3 bases: TGCGCCAGCAGCTTGTCCGGGGGCCAAGAGACCCAGTACTTC.

The chain joins TRBV5-6 to TRBJ2-3; 10 bases agree with TRBD1. Germline V lookup: CDR1 SGHDT, CDR2 YYEEEE. Trimming took 2 bases from V and 0 from J; bases not matched to a gene: 3. CDR3 length: 16 residues. CDR3 DNA sequence: TGTGCCAGCAGCTTCCCGGGACAGGGGAGCACAGATACGCAGTATTTT. It encodes CASSFPGQGSTDTQYF.

The chain links TRBV4-1 to TRBJ1-4, with D possibly being TRBD1 (6 bases). The CDR3 spans 16 residues. V was cut by 3 bases and J by 8 bases, with 19 bases left in between. The germline gives CDR1 MGHRA, CDR2 YSYEKL. This chain's CDR3 is CASSHSRGGLGEKLFF. Written as DNA, the CDR3 is TGCGCCAGCAGCCATAGCCGGGGGGGGCTAGGGGAAAAACTGTTTTTT.

This sequence joins TRBV5-1 and TRBJ1-1; a weak D match, TRBD1 (5 bases). Trimming stripped 4 bases from V and 4 bases from J, with 11 bases between. Germline V gene sequence: CDR1 SGHRS, CDR2 YFSETQ. The CDR3 consists of 13 residues. The CDR3 loop reads CASSGDGGTEAFF. CDR3 in DNA: TGCGCCAGCAGCGGTGACGGGGGCACTGAAGCTTTCTTT.

V is TRBV28 and J is TRBJ1-6; D uncertain. CDR3 size: 14 residues. Germline V gives CDR1 MDHEN, CDR2 SYDVKM. Trimming removed 0 bases at V and 7 bases at J, with 7 bases between. CDR3 amino acids: CASSLWEENSPLHF. Here the CDR3 DNA reads TGTGCCAGCAGTTTATGGGAGGAAAATTCACCCCTCCACTTT.

The chain carries TRBV10-1 and TRBJ1-6, with a weak D call TRBD1 (5 bases). Between the trimmed V and J ends, which lost 3 bases and 7 bases, there was a span of 7 bases. Germline lookup yields CDR1 WNHNN and CDR2 SYGVQD (reference sequence). CDR3 length: 13 residues. The CDR3, as DNA: TGCGCCAGCAGTGACAGGGAAAATTCACCCCTCCACTTT. It codes for CASSDRENSPLHF.

The gene calls are TRBV7-6 and TRBJ2-1; 10 nucleotides agree with TRBD1. From germline, CDR1 is SGHVS and CDR2 FNYEAQ. This CDR3 has 16 residues. The ends lost 4 bases at V and 8 bases at J; junction bases unmatched: 11. As DNA, the CDR3 is TGTGCCAGCAGCTCATTCCGGGACAGGGGAAAGGATGAGCAGTTCTTC. Its protein is CASSSFRDRGKDEQFF.

V is TRBV6-6 and J is TRBJ1-2, with 8 bases fitting TRBD1. V was pared by 5 bases and J by 0 bases, with 5 bases of the junction left unmatched. The CDR3 has 15 amino acids. Germline CDR1 is MNHNY and CDR2 is SVGAGI (reference sequence). The CDR3 bases are TGTGCCAGCAGTCGCCGACAGGGGTCTAACTATGGCTACACCTTC. Its translation: CASSRRQGSNYGYTF.

This rearrangement joins TRBV7-8 to TRBJ1-1, with TRBD1 identical over 9 bases. The CDR3 length is 19 residues. CDR1 and CDR2 from the germline V gene are SGHVS and FQNEAQ. J lost 0 bases, V lost 5 bases, and 16 bases had no gene match. The CDR3 DNA reads TGTGCCAGCAGCAGATCCGGGACAGGGACGAGGGAGATGAACACTGAAGCTTTCTTT. Translation: CASSRSGTGTREMNTEAFF.

The V gene is TRBV7-9, the J gene TRBJ2-5; a possible D gene is TRBD2 (6 bases). Trimming shortened V by 5 bases and J by 5 bases, and 24 bases separated the two germline ends. The CDR3 spans 17 residues. Germline-derived CDR1 and CDR2 are SEHNR and FQNEAQ (reference sequence). The CDR3, as DNA: TGTGCCAGCAGCCCAATGGTTGGGGGAGTTGGAGGGGAGACCCAGTACTTC. Amino acids: CASSPMVGGVGGETQYF.

This clone was counted between two and nine times. The V gene is TRBV28, the J gene TRBJ1-6; D ambiguous. The CDR3 contains 12 residues. Trimming cost V 7 bases and J 9 bases, with 10 bases left between them. From germline, CDR1 is MDHEN and CDR2 SYDVKM. CDR3 protein: CASNPLGSPLHF. Written as DNA, the CDR3 is TGTGCCAGCAACCCGCTAGGTTCACCCCTCCACTTT.

This clone was observed a single time. V and J are TRBV9 and TRBJ2-5; TRBD2 matches 9 bases. The J call is uncertain, as TRBJ2-7 better fits the DNA end. CDR1 and CDR2 (germline): SGDLS, YYNGEE. This CDR3 region has 15 residues. This CDR3 reads CASSELAGHDYEQYF. The CDR3 DNA reads as TGTGCCAGCAGCGAACTAGCGGGCCACGACTACGAGCAGTACTTC.

This chain uses TRBV11-2 with TRBJ2-2; 7 nucleotides agree with TRBD2. Trimming at V came to 5 bases and at J to 6 bases, leaving 3 bases not matched to a gene. The CDR3 has 13 residues. CDR1 is SGHAT and CDR2 is FQNNGV in the germline V gene. In DNA form, the CDR3 reads TGTGCCAGCAGCCAAACTAGCGCCGGGGAGCTGTTTTTT. Protein product: CASSQTSAGELFF.

This chain links TRBV2 with TRBJ2-4, with D unclear. Germline values: CDR1 SNHLY, CDR2 FYNNEI. The CDR3 extends over 12 amino acids. The V and J ends lost 7 bases and 9 bases respectively, with 13 bases between them. Here the CDR3 DNA reads TGTGCCAGCACTCCAGGCTTAGGCATTCAGTACTTC. Its protein is CASTPGLGIQYF.

This chain connects TRBV5-1 to TRBJ2-3, with 10 bases fitting TRBD2. After removal of 2 bases from V and 0 bases from J, the junction contained 9 bases not matched to a gene. The V gene's germline CDR1 is SGHRS and CDR2 YFSETQ. This CDR3 is 18 amino acids long. CDR3 sequence: CASSFVSSGGPSTDTQYF. CDR3 DNA sequence: TGCGCCAGCAGCTTCGTCTCTAGCGGGGGCCCTAGCACAGATACGCAGTATTTT.

This chain connects TRBV4-1 to TRBJ2-7; D perhaps matches TRBD1 (6 bases). Trimming pared 4 bases from V and 0 bases from J, leaving 13 bases between. The CDR3 has 15 amino acids. The V gene's germline CDR1 is MGHRA and CDR2 YSYEKL. The CDR3 region has the DNA TGCGCCAGCAGCCTGACAGGTGACCCCTCCTACGAGCAGTACTTC. Translating it yields CASSLTGDPSYEQYF.

The V and J genes are TRBV6-5 and TRBJ2-1; TRBD2 matches at 13 bases. The germline gives CDR1 MNHEY, CDR2 SVGAGI. CDR3 size: 14 residues. V lost 7 bases to trimming and J lost 9 bases; unmatched junction nucleotides: 6. In nucleotides, the CDR3 is TGTGCCAGCACAACTAGCGGGAGGGCCGCTGAGCAGTTCTTC. Its translation is CASTTSGRAAEQFF.

This clone was found once. The chain has TRBV14 and TRBJ1-2; no firm D call. The CDR3 totals 16 residues. The germline V gene has CDR1 SGHDN and CDR2 FVKESK. Trimming took 4 bases from V and 3 from J, leaving 18 bases between them. The CDR3 coding sequence is TGTGCCAGCAGCCTAAGACCTCGGGGTGCTGACTATGGCTACACCTTC. This codes for CASSLRPRGADYGYTF.

The V gene is TRBV2, the J gene TRBJ1-6, with TRBD1 identical over 8 bases. The CDR3 consists of 13 residues. CDR1 and CDR2 (germline): SNHLY, FYNNEI. V gave up 11 bases and J gave up 7 bases; unmatched junction bases: 7. The CDR3 DNA follows: TGTGCCGTGTGGACAGGGAGGAATTCACCCCTCCACTTT. It translates to CAVWTGRNSPLHF. The full variable domain, completed using reference TRBV2 and TRBJ1-6, is EPEVTQTPSHQVTQMGQEVILRCVPISNHLYFYWYRQILGQKVEFLVSFYNNEISEKSEIFDDQFSVERPDGSNFTLKIRSTKLEDSAMYFCAVWTGRNSPLHFGNGTRLTVT.

The chain uses TRBV25-1 and TRBJ2-6; no clear D gene. This CDR3 comprises 15 residues. The V gene lost 2 bases and the J gene lost 1 base, with 6 bases spanning the gap. CDR1 and CDR2 (germline): MGHDK, SYGVNS. CDR3 amino acids: CASSEHTSGANVLTF. In nucleotides, the CDR3 is TGTGCCAGCAGTGAACACACATCTGGGGCCAACGTCCTGACTTTC.

This clone was picked up a small number of times. The chain employs TRBV4-1 and TRBJ2-5; perhaps TRBD2 as D (7 bases). Germline assignment: CDR1 MGHRA and CDR2 YSYEKL. Trimming pared 1 base from V and 2 bases from J, leaving 11 bases between. CDR3 length equals 15 residues. CDR3 region: CASSQGGGGQETQYF. The CDR3 DNA reads TGCGCCAGCAGCCAAGGAGGGGGGGGTCAAGAGACCCAGTACTTC.

For the CDR3, the DNA is TGCGCCAGCAGCCAAGATCTAGCGGGAGGGACCTACAATGAGCAGTTCTTC. It encodes CASSQDLAGGTYNEQFF. The rearrangement uses TRBV4-3 and TRBJ2-1; 12 bases are shared with TRBD2. The germline V gene has CDR1 LGHNA and CDR2 YSLEER. V was pared by 0 bases and J by 2 bases, with 2 bases of the junction left unmatched. The CDR3 sequence is 17 residues long.